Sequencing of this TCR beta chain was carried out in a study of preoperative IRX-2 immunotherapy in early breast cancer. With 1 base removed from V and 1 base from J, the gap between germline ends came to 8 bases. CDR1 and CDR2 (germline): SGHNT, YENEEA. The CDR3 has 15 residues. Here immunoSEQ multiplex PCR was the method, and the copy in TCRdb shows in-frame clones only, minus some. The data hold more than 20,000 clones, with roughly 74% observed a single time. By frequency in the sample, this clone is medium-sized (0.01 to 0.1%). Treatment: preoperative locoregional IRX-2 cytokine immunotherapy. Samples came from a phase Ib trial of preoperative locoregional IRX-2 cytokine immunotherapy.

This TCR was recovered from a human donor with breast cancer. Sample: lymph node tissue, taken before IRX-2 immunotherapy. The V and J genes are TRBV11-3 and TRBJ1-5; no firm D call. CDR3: CASSLGGESNQPQHF. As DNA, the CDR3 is TGTGCCAGCAGCTTAGGTGGGGAGAGCAATCAGCCCCAGCATTTT.